This note documents a single T cell receptor beta chain sequence. Its antigen is undetermined. These data come from a study of early T cells in non-severe SARS-CoV-2 infection. General study points: Reliance on VDJdb matching favored anti-spike CD8 responses; private and CD4 specificities were missed.

Germline CDR1 SGDLS, CDR2 YYNGEE. V was cut by 0 bases and J by 0 bases, with 10 bases left in between. The CDR3 consists of 17 residues. Attachment of unique molecular identifiers was made to individual cDNA molecules. Using its own MiXCR run on the 5' RACE reads, TCRdb lists one record per CDR3 protein. The table has roughly 72,000 distinct CDR3 sequences, 9.5% to 15% seen once. The chain recombines TRBV9 with TRBJ1-6; D call uncertain. The sample taken for sequencing was whole blood. The receptor's source is an adult who was a healthcare worker with PCR-confirmed SARS-CoV-2 infection or an uninfected control (not recorded which). CDR3 residues: CASSVAQRPSYNSPLHF. The CDR3, as DNA: TGTGCCAGCAGCGTAGCACAGCGCCCCTCCTATAATTCACCCCTCCACTTT.